These 27 T cell receptor beta chains were all obtained from the same sample, sequenced in a study of T-cell memory formation after mild COVID-19. TCRdb redid the calling of the 5' RACE reads with MiXCR, one entry per CDR3 protein. The sample includes a few hundred thousand distinct CDR3 sequences, about 15% of them seen just once. The sample was PBMCs or a T cell subset sorted from them (not recorded which). These receptors all come from a man between 18 and 35 years old who had mild COVID-19 (a few samples of this study predate the infection). Cell type and time point are not known.

This clonotype has more than one count but fewer than ten. The chain combines TRBV4-3 with TRBJ1-6, with D possibly being TRBD1 (5 bases). Trimming removed 0 bases from V and 3 bases from J, with 15 bases in between. This CDR3 is built from 18 residues. Germline V lookup: CDR1 LGHNA, CDR2 YSLEER. The CDR3, as DNA: TGCGCCAGCAGCCAAGAGTCCACAAATAGGGGCTATAATTCACCCCTCCACTTT. It encodes CASSQESTNRGYNSPLHF.

The J gene is TRBJ2-2, the V gene TRBV4-2, with D possibly TRBD1 on 5 matching bases. Germline V gene lookup returns CDR1 LGHNA and CDR2 YNFKEQ. The V gene lost 2 bases and the J gene lost 5 bases, with 15 bases spanning the gap. The CDR3 covers 16 residues. The CDR3 region has the DNA TGTGCCAGCAGCCAACCCGGCAGGGTGGATACCGGGGAGCTGTTTTTT. Translated, it gives CASSQPGRVDTGELFF.

This clonotype was picked up a small number of times. The V and J genes are TRBV27 and TRBJ2-7; 7 bases match TRBD1. CDR3 length equals 15 residues. The junction had 11 bases not matched to a gene; V was cut back by 5 bases and J by 4 bases. Germline CDR1 MNHEY, CDR2 SMNVEV (reference sequence). CDR3 coding DNA: TGTGCCAGCAGTCCCGAGACAGGGCTATTTTACGAGCAGTACTTC. Residues: CASSPETGLFYEQYF.

This clonotype was seen a handful of times. This chain links TRBV11-2 with TRBJ1-2; weak D call: TRBD1 (5 bases). The CDR3 covers 14 residues. Germline lookup yields CDR1 SGHAT and CDR2 FQNNGV. Trimming stripped 5 bases from V and 4 bases from J, with 14 bases between. The CDR3 is CASSPGFRVYGYTF. DNA of the CDR3: TGTGCCAGCAGCCCCGGTTTCAGGGTCTATGGCTACACCTTC.

The chain is built from TRBV5-1 and TRBJ2-5; maybe TRBD2 (5 bases). With 1 base removed from V and 4 bases from J, the gap between germline ends came to 14 bases. This CDR3 is built from 15 residues. CDR1 is SGHRS and CDR2 is YFSETQ in the germline V gene. In DNA, the CDR3 is TGCGCCAGCAGCTTGAGCAGACTACTCATAGAGACCCAGTACTTC. It yields the protein CASSLSRLLIETQYF.

The chain recombines TRBV18 with TRBJ2-3, with D unclear. The V end was cut by 6 bases, the J end by 4 bases, with 8 bases between. CDR3 length: 12 residues. Germline CDR1 is KGHSH and CDR2 is LQKENI. The CDR3 coding sequence is TGTGCCAGCTCCATGAATCCAGATACGCAGTATTTT. Amino acid sequence: CASSMNPDTQYF.

This clonotype was recorded at least ten times. The chain combines TRBV7-2 with TRBJ2-5, with D tentatively TRBD2 (6 bases). Trimming left V 3 bases short and J 5 bases short, with 10 bases between. The germline gives CDR1 SGHTA, CDR2 FQGNSA. The CDR3 contains 13 residues. The CDR3 DNA sequence: TGTGCCAGCAGCTTTGTGGGACTGGAGACCCAGTACTTC. It translates to CASSFVGLETQYF. Filled out from reference TRBV7-2 and TRBJ2-5, the complete variable domain reads GAGVSQSPSNKVTEKGKDVELRCDPISGHTALYWYRQSLGQGLEFLIYFQGNSAPDKSGLPSDRFSAERTGGSVSTLTIQRTQQEDSAVYLCASSFVGLETQYFGPGTRLLVL.

The chain joins TRBV4-3 to TRBJ2-5, with D perhaps matching TRBD2 (7 bases). Germline values: CDR1 LGHNA, CDR2 YSLEER. Trimming took off 3 bases at V and 2 bases at J, with 16 bases between the two ends. The CDR3 contains 16 residues. The CDR3 DNA follows: TGCGCCAGCAGCCAGGAATTTCGGGGGGCTCAAGAGACCCAGTACTTC. Amino acid sequence: CASSQEFRGAQETQYF.

The chain joins TRBV27 to TRBJ1-2, with 9 bases aligning to TRBD1. The germline CDR1 and CDR2 sequences are MNHEY and SMNVEV (reference sequence). Trimming at V came to 4 bases and at J to 8 bases, leaving 11 bases not matched to a gene. This CDR3 region has 15 residues. The CDR3 sequence is CASSSPGQGLGGYTF. CDR3 DNA: TGTGCCAGCAGTTCGCCGGGACAGGGTCTAGGAGGCTACACCTTC.

The chain links TRBV10-3 to TRBJ1-2, with D unclear. V was shortened by 10 bases and J by 4 bases, with 7 bases between the two germline ends. This CDR3 spans 10 amino acids. Germline V gene sequence: CDR1 ENHRY, CDR2 SYGVKD. CDR3 coding DNA: TGTGCCACAGGTTCCTATGGCTACACCTTC. Residues: CATGSYGYTF.

The chain recombines TRBV5-1 with TRBJ2-2; possible D gene TRBD2, 6 bases. CDR1 is SGHRS and CDR2 is YFSETQ in the germline V gene. Trimming left V 1 base short and J 6 bases short, with 7 bases between. This CDR3 spans 13 amino acids. The DNA for the CDR3 is TGCGCCAGCAGCTTGAGGGAGGCCGGGGAGCTGTTTTTT. Translated, it gives CASSLREAGELFF.

The chain joins TRBV18 to TRBJ1-1; D perhaps matches TRBD1 (5 bases). Per the germline V gene, CDR1 is KGHSH and CDR2 is LQKENI. The V end lost 2 bases, the J end lost 3 bases, and 16 bases lay between the germline ends. There are 16 residues in the CDR3. CDR3 sequence: CASSPKDGAWHTEAFF. Written as DNA, the CDR3 is TGTGCCAGCTCACCAAAGGATGGGGCTTGGCACACTGAAGCTTTCTTT.

Only a few counts were recorded for this clonotype. The CDR3 DNA reads as TGTGCCATCAGTGAGTCGGCAGCTCAAGAGACCCAGTACTTC. This gives the protein CAISESAAQETQYF. The J gene is TRBJ2-5, the V gene TRBV10-3; D is undetermined. The germline CDR1 and CDR2 sequences are ENHRY and SYGVKD. This CDR3 has 14 amino acids. V was pared by 0 bases and J by 2 bases, with 7 bases between.

The chain uses TRBV28 and TRBJ1-1, with D possibly TRBD1 on 6 matching bases. V was cut by 8 bases and J by 0 bases, with 16 bases left in between. The CDR3 has 15 residues. The germline V gene has CDR1 MDHEN and CDR2 SYDVKM. The chain's CDR3 is CASWGGWFMNTEAFF. CDR3 in DNA: TGTGCCAGCTGGGGGGGCTGGTTCATGAACACTGAAGCTTTCTTT.

The genes are TRBV6-5 and TRBJ2-2; 12 bases fit TRBD2. Germline V lookup: CDR1 MNHEY, CDR2 SVGAGI. Unmatched junction bases numbered 8, after V lost 4 bases and J lost 8 bases. The CDR3 spans 16 residues. In DNA, the CDR3 is TGTGCCAGCAGTTCCGGTCTAGCGGGGGGGCCTGGGGAGCTGTTTTTT. It encodes CASSSGLAGGPGELFF.

This clonotype was observed a few times. The gene calls are TRBV28 and TRBJ2-3; a weak D match, TRBD2 (5 bases). The CDR3 has 14 residues. In germline, CDR1 is MDHEN, CDR2 SYDVKM. V lost 4 bases and J lost 1, with 9 bases in between. The CDR3 spells CASSSGERTDTQYF. CDR3 coding DNA: TGTGCCAGCAGTTCCGGGGAACGCACAGATACGCAGTATTTT.

The rearrangement links TRBV11-3 to TRBJ2-7, with a weak D call TRBD2 (5 bases). The CDR3 runs to 12 residues. The V gene lost 1 base and the J gene lost 8 bases, with 9 bases spanning the gap. Per the germline V gene, CDR1 is SGHNT and CDR2 is YENEEA. The CDR3 region is CASSLGPGKQYF. As DNA, the CDR3 is TGTGCCAGCAGCTTAGGTCCGGGAAAGCAGTACTTC.

V and J are TRBV5-1 and TRBJ2-3; the D is unclear. This CDR3 comprises 13 residues. The germline CDR1 and CDR2 sequences are SGHRS and YFSETQ. V shed 9 bases and J shed 0 bases, with 11 bases lying between them. CDR3 sequence: CATALDSTDTQYF. CDR3 bases: TGCGCCACCGCCCTGGACAGCACAGATACGCAGTATTTT.

In this sample, this clonotype turned up a few times. The chain is built from TRBV19 and TRBJ1-5; TRBD1 is a possible D gene (5 bases). There are 15 residues in the CDR3. Trimming left V 4 bases short and J 9 bases short, with 19 bases between. CDR1 and CDR2 (germline): LNHDA, SQIVND (reference sequence). This CDR3 reads CASSNRQSGLGPQHF. CDR3 sequence (DNA): TGTGCCAGTAGTAATAGGCAGTCGGGGCTAGGGCCCCAGCATTTT.

V is TRBV5-6 and J is TRBJ1-5, with D perhaps matching TRBD1 (5 bases). Germline values: CDR1 SGHDT, CDR2 YYEEEE. V gave up 0 bases and J gave up 5 bases, with 12 bases separating them. The length of the CDR3 is 15 residues. The CDR3 loop reads CASSLGQGVDQPQHF. The CDR3 coding sequence is TGTGCCAGCAGCTTGGGGCAGGGAGTGGATCAGCCCCAGCATTTT.

The V gene is TRBV28, the J gene TRBJ1-2; TRBD1 matches 7 bases. The CDR3 contains 22 residues. The J segment lost 0 bases and the V segment lost 5 bases, leaving 27 bases of the junction unmatched. In germline, CDR1 is MDHEN, CDR2 SYDVKM. The CDR3, as DNA: TGTGCCAGCAGTCCCCCCGGCGTCCAAAAGACAGGGCGATCCGGTACTAACTATGGCTACACCTTC. Translating it yields CASSPPGVQKTGRSGTNYGYTF.

The J gene is TRBJ2-2, the V gene TRBV11-2; 10 nucleotides line up with TRBD1. CDR1 is SGHAT, CDR2 FQNNGV, per germline. V lost 1 base to trimming and J lost 7 bases; unmatched junction nucleotides: 12. There are 18 residues in the CDR3. CDR3: CASSLVGTGANLVGELFF. The CDR3 nucleotides read TGTGCCAGCAGCTTAGTCGGGACAGGGGCAAATCTGGTCGGGGAGCTGTTTTTT.

This clonotype was found a few times. The gene calls are TRBV20-1 and TRBJ2-1; 7 nucleotides agree with TRBD2. Germline V gene sequence: CDR1 DFQATT, CDR2 SNEGSKA (reference sequence). The junction had 6 bases not matched to a gene; V was cut back by 6 bases and J by 7 bases. CDR3 length: 12 residues. This chain's CDR3 is CSALGLGNEQFF. In DNA form, the CDR3 reads TGCAGTGCCCTAGGACTAGGTAATGAGCAGTTCTTC.

The CDR3 region is CSAPFRDRLNTEAFF. The CDR3 region has the DNA TGCAGTGCTCCCTTCCGGGACAGGTTAAACACTGAAGCTTTCTTT. The chain carries TRBV20-1 and TRBJ1-1, with 8 bases fitting TRBD1. J was trimmed by 2 bases and V by 5 bases; bases with no gene match: 10. The CDR3 length is 15 residues. Germline loops: CDR1 DFQATT, CDR2 SNEGSKA (reference sequence).

Of note for this clonotype: One end of the junction does not line up with germline, which may come from a read error. The J gene is TRBJ2-1, the V gene TRBV14; TRBD1 aligns across 7 bases. There are 13 residues in the CDR3. The germline V gene encodes CDR1 SGHDN and CDR2 FVKESK. The CDR3 coding sequence is TGTGCCAGCAGACAAGGGACAGCCAATGAGCAGTTCTTC. This encodes CASRQGTANEQFF.

The CDR3 region is CASSLVRAGGNNSPLHF. The CDR3 nucleotides read TGCGCCAGCAGCTTGGTCCGGGCAGGAGGCAATAATTCACCCCTCCACTTT. The rearrangement uses TRBV5-1 and TRBJ1-6; D not resolved. The CDR3 consists of 17 residues. Per the germline V gene, CDR1 is SGHRS and CDR2 is YFSETQ. Trimming pared 0 bases from V and 5 bases from J, leaving 15 bases between.

This clonotype appeared a few times. The chain carries TRBV9 and TRBJ1-3; possible D gene TRBD1, 6 bases. CDR3 length: 14 amino acids. CDR1 SGDLS and CDR2 YYNGEE come from the germline V gene. Trimming cost V 0 bases and J 3 bases, with 7 bases left between them. CDR3 sequence reads: CASSVEGVGNTIYF. The CDR3, as DNA: TGTGCCAGCAGCGTAGAGGGGGTTGGAAACACCATATATTTT.